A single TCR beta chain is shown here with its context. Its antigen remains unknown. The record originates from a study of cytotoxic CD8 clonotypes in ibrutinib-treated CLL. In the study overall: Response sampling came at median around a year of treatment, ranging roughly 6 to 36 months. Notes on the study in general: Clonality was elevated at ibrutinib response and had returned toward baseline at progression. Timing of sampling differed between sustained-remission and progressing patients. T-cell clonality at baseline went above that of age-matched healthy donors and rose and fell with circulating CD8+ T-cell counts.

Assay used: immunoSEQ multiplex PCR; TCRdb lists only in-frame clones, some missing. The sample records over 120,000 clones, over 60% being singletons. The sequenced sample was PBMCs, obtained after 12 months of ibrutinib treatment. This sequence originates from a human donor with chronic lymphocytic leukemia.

CDR3 DNA sequence: TGTGCCAGCAGCTTCTACAGGGGGCGAGACAATGAGCAGTTCTTC. Its protein is CASSFYRGRDNEQFF. V and J are TRBV11-2 and TRBJ2-1, with 9 bases that match TRBD1. V trimming: 3 bases; J trimming: 5 bases; junction bases outside the gene matches: 5. CDR1 and CDR2 from the germline V gene are SGHAT and FQNNGV. This CDR3 has 15 amino acids.